This passage covers 9 T cell receptor beta chains from one sample sequenced in a study of cytomegalovirus exposure and HLA in healthy donors. Clones were read by immunoSEQ multiplex PCR, and TCRdb kept only the in-frame ones, dropping some. The table includes more than 60,000 clones, over 95% detected once. What was sequenced was PBMCs. These receptors all come from a woman between 18 and 29 years old in good health and CMV-seropositive.

V gene TRBV4-2 combines with J gene TRBJ1-5; TRBD1 matches at 11 bases. The germline V gene encodes CDR1 LGHNA and CDR2 YNFKEQ. This CDR3 has 14 amino acids. The J segment lost 6 bases and the V segment lost 5 bases, leaving 3 bases of the junction unmatched. CDR3 DNA sequence: TGTGCCAGCAGCGGGACAGGGGGGCTTCAGCCCCAGCATTTT. Residues: CASSGTGGLQPQHF.

The chain uses TRBV11-3 and TRBJ2-5; 10 bases are shared with TRBD2. J gave up 5 bases and V 5 bases, and 8 bases lay outside the gene matches. Germline CDR1 and CDR2: SGHNT and YENEEA. The CDR3 totals 15 residues. The CDR3 reads CASSRSGRLAETQYF. CDR3 bases: TGTGCCAGCAGCCGTAGCGGGAGGTTGGCGGAGACCCAGTACTTC.

The chain couples TRBV4-1 to TRBJ2-7; 8 nucleotides agree with TRBD1. CDR1 and CDR2 from the germline V gene are MGHRA and YSYEKL. The CDR3 totals 19 residues. Germline trimming cut 0 bases from V and 3 bases from J; bases unmatched to any gene: 16. The CDR3 DNA is TGCGCCAGCAGCCAAGATTCCAGCGTAGGCAGGGGGCTTTTCTACGAGCAGTACTTC. Amino acids: CASSQDSSVGRGLFYEQYF.

The CDR3: CASSQEVSGSYEQYF. DNA for the CDR3: TGCGCCAGCAGCCAAGAAGTTAGCGGATCCTACGAGCAGTACTTC. V is TRBV4-3 and J is TRBJ2-7, with TRBD2 as a possible D gene (6 bases). V was cut by 0 bases and J by 1 base, with 10 bases left in between. Germline V gene data show CDR1 as LGHNA and CDR2 as YSLEER. There are 15 residues in the CDR3.

The chain carries TRBV29-1 and TRBJ1-1; the match to TRBD1 covers 7 bases. Per the germline V gene, CDR1 is SQVTM and CDR2 is ANQGSEA. Unmatched junction bases numbered 8, after V lost 6 bases and J lost 7 bases. The CDR3 contains 12 residues. The CDR3 spells CSVLGQTFEAFF. CDR3 DNA: TGCAGCGTGTTGGGACAGACATTTGAAGCTTTCTTT.

The chain joins TRBV5-1 to TRBJ1-2; D ambiguous. The CDR3 loop spans 15 amino acids. Trimming took 1 base from V and 3 from J, leaving 13 bases between them. CDR1 and CDR2 (germline): SGHRS, YFSETQ. The CDR3 DNA reads as TGCGCCAGCAGCTTGAGCCAAAGTACGTACTATGGCTACACCTTC. Translated, it gives CASSLSQSTYYGYTF.

The chain combines TRBV13 with TRBJ2-2; 10 bases agree with TRBD2. Looked up from germline, CDR1 is PRHDT and CDR2 is FYEKMQ (reference sequence). The CDR3 is made up of 14 amino acids. Losses at the gene ends were 4 bases for V and 8 bases for J; bases not matched to a gene: 4. The CDR3 DNA sequence: TGTGCCAGCAGCTCCGGACTAGCGGTTGGGGAGCTGTTTTTT. Translating gives CASSSGLAVGELFF.

V gene TRBV15 combines with J gene TRBJ1-4; a possible D gene is TRBD1 (5 bases). Germline CDR1 and CDR2: LNHNV and YYDKDF (reference sequence). V was clipped by 0 bases and J by 0 bases, with 14 bases between them. The CDR3 length is 18 residues. The CDR3 loop reads CATSRDRGTTATNEKLFF. As DNA, the CDR3 is TGTGCCACCAGCAGAGATAGGGGCACCACAGCAACTAATGAAAAACTGTTTTTT.

The J gene is TRBJ2-5, the V gene TRBV7-2, with no clear D. The CDR3 is 12 amino acids. V lost 2 bases and J lost 5, with 6 bases in between. Germline CDR1 reads SGHTA; CDR2 reads FQGNSA. CDR3 region: CASSLSLETQYF. CDR3 bases: TGTGCCAGCAGCTTATCTTTGGAGACCCAGTACTTC.